This TCR beta chain was sequenced for a study of cytotoxic CD8 clonotypes in ibrutinib-treated CLL. For the study at large: The subjects consisted of 11 relapsed/refractory and approximately 15 treatment-naive individuals, with 17 to 18 IGHV unmutated.

Genomic DNA for TCR beta libraries, 1.5 to 2 micrograms, came from cryopreserved PBMCs. The repertoire was sequenced with immunoSEQ multiplex PCR; TCRdb's copy has only in-frame clones and lacks some. In the table there are tens of thousands of clones, less than 85% of which are singletons. The CDR3 runs to 12 residues. V lost 5 bases to trimming and J lost 5 bases, with 9 bases between them. The germline CDR1 and CDR2 sequences are SGHTA and FQGNSA. Study-level findings and limits: Samples from sustained-remission and progressing patients were taken at different times. Ibrutinib response saw clonality rise, and progression saw it return toward baseline.

As concerns this clone: As yet, its antigen is unknown.

The chain joins TRBV7-2 to TRBJ1-1; no clear D. The sequencing used PBMCs, collected at disease progression, from a patient treated with ibrutinib. The receptor was isolated from a human donor with chronic lymphocytic leukemia. This CDR3 reads CASSDPGTEAFF. The CDR3 DNA is TGTGCCAGCAGCGATCCGGGGACTGAAGCTTTCTTT.